This TCR beta chain was recorded in a study of cytomegalovirus exposure and HLA in healthy donors. After removal of 5 bases from V and 5 bases from J, the junction contained 9 bases not matched to a gene. Germline V gives CDR1 SGHTA, CDR2 FQGNSA. The CDR3 covers 15 residues. Turning to this clone: Antigen: not known.

General study results and limits: Earlier findings revealed that most TCR beta V segments proved productive either about 87% or about 30% of the time. As a later analysis showed, several of the most significant clusters appeared to be linked to common viral pathogens. Some V segments, including TRBV6-2 and TRBV6-3, were excluded as indistinguishable.

The PCR made use of 60 Vbeta and 13 Jbeta primers. Per the original data handling: Tens of millions of unique TCR beta chains, 9.5 million to 14 million shared, were counted in a later analysis. The method was immunoSEQ multiplex PCR; TCRdb's version includes in-frame clones alone and lacks a portion of them. The V and J calls and clone size come from that table; D and trimming were worked out from the DNA. The sample records over 100,000 clones, about 70% being singletons. The sequence was obtained from a middle-aged woman in good health and CMV-seropositive. The sequencing sample was made of PBMCs. The chain joins TRBV7-2 to TRBJ2-1, with TRBD1 matching over 7 bases. The CDR3 DNA reads TGTGCCAGCAGCACTTACCGGGACAGAGACAATGAGCAGTTCTTC. It translates to CASSTYRDRDNEQFF.